What follows are 21 T cell receptor beta chains derived from one specimen sequenced in a study of cytomegalovirus exposure and HLA in healthy donors (dated by TCRdb to about 2017). The library relied on the immunoSEQ multiplex PCR assay. The multiplex PCR relied on a mix of 60 forward primers for TCR Vbeta segments and 13 reverse primers for TCR Jbeta segments. TCRdb provides this immuneACCESS table in a form limited to in-frame rearrangements. Some clones are lacking; in checked studies, under half of them reflect an unresolved V gene, and why the rest are absent is not known. Within this sample are about 130,000 clones, with 60% to 80% of them counted one time only. The biggest ten clones account for under 8.5% of the sample. The sequenced material came from PBMCs. These receptors all stem from a male donor in good health and CMV-seronegative.

The chain recombines TRBV11-2 with TRBJ2-1; D might be TRBD2 (5 bases). V lost 3 bases and J 5 bases, leaving 8 bases between the germline ends. In germline, CDR1 is SGHAT, CDR2 FQNNGV. The CDR3 is made up of 13 amino acids. In DNA form, the CDR3 reads TGTGCCAGCAGCTTCCGGGAAGACAATGAGCAGTTCTTC. It yields the protein CASSFREDNEQFF.

This clone appeared a single time. This chain uses TRBV13 with TRBJ2-6; 9 nucleotides match TRBD1. Germline CDR1 and CDR2: PRHDT and FYEKMQ (reference sequence). After removal of 8 bases from V and 1 base from J, the junction contained 6 bases not matched to a gene. This CDR3 spans 16 amino acids. The DNA of the CDR3 is TGTGCCAGCCGACGGGACAGGGTATCTGGGGCCAACGTCCTGACTTTC. Amino acid sequence: CASRRDRVSGANVLTF.

V is TRBV4-1 and J is TRBJ2-2, with D unresolved. The V and J ends lost 1 base and 3 bases respectively, with 6 bases between them. The V gene's germline CDR1 is MGHRA and CDR2 YSYEKL. The CDR3 covers 14 residues. The CDR3 reads CASSQARYTGELFF. In DNA, the CDR3 is TGCGCCAGCAGCCAAGCCCGGTACACCGGGGAGCTGTTTTTT.

This chain joins TRBV18 and TRBJ2-2; the match to TRBD1 covers 7 bases. Germline V gene data show CDR1 as KGHSH and CDR2 as LQKENI. The V gene end was trimmed by 2 bases and the J gene end by 6 bases; junction bases not matched to a gene: 0. There are 13 residues in the CDR3. CDR3 nucleotides: TGTGCCAGCTCACCAGACAGGGCCGGGGAGCTGTTTTTT. It yields the protein CASSPDRAGELFF.

The chain is built from TRBV6-5 and TRBJ1-5; 7 bases are a match to TRBD1. Germline V gene sequence: CDR1 MNHEY, CDR2 SVGAGI. The V segment lost 5 bases and the J segment 2 bases; nucleotides outside the gene matches: 6. The CDR3 runs 15 residues. In nucleotides, the CDR3 is TGTGCCAGCAGTCCAGGGGGGATAGGCAATCAGCCCCAGCATTTT. It specifies CASSPGGIGNQPQHF.

This clone came up once. V gene TRBV4-3 combines with J gene TRBJ2-3; 10 positions agree with TRBD2. Germline V gives CDR1 LGHNA, CDR2 YSLEER. V shed 0 bases and J 2 bases; nucleotides not matched to a gene: 5. The CDR3 is 17 amino acids. The CDR3 loop reads CASSQDPLAGNTDTQYF. DNA of the CDR3: TGCGCCAGCAGCCAAGACCCACTAGCGGGGAACACAGATACGCAGTATTTT.

The chain employs TRBV5-1 and TRBJ2-4; D is possibly TRBD2 (6 bases). The V gene lost 4 bases and the J gene lost 2 bases, with 10 bases spanning the gap. This CDR3 is built from 14 residues. CDR1 and CDR2 (germline): SGHRS, YFSETQ. CDR3 amino acids: CASSIRDSKNIQYF. Written as DNA, the CDR3 is TGCGCCAGCAGCATCCGGGACTCCAAAAACATTCAGTACTTC.

The chain joins TRBV4-2 to TRBJ2-6; 14 bases agree with TRBD2. The CDR3 contains 18 residues. Trimming at V came to 3 bases and at J to 3 bases, leaving 4 bases not matched to a gene. Germline V lookup: CDR1 LGHNA, CDR2 YNFKEQ. The CDR3 loop is CASSQETSGGVGANVLTF. The CDR3 DNA sequence: TGTGCCAGCAGCCAGGAGACTAGCGGGGGGGTTGGGGCCAACGTCCTGACTTTC.

The J gene is TRBJ1-1, the V gene TRBV4-2; 7 nucleotides line up with TRBD1. This CDR3 has 13 residues. With 6 bases clipped from V and 3 bases from J, the junction kept 4 bases outside the gene matches. CDR1 and CDR2 (germline): LGHNA, YNFKEQ. As DNA, the CDR3 is TGTGCCAGCAGTTTTGACAGGGACACTGAAGCTTTCTTT. As protein: CASSFDRDTEAFF.

This rearrangement joins TRBV11-2 to TRBJ2-5, with D maybe TRBD2 (6 bases). The germline V and J ends were trimmed by 1 base and 1 base, with 10 bases remaining between them. Germline V gives CDR1 SGHAT, CDR2 FQNNGV. The CDR3 runs to 15 residues. The CDR3 nucleotides read TGTGCCAGCAGCTTAGTCCGGGACTTCCAAGAGACCCAGTACTTC. Protein: CASSLVRDFQETQYF.

The V and J genes are TRBV15 and TRBJ2-5; D is possibly TRBD2 (6 bases). Germline V lookup: CDR1 LNHNV, CDR2 YYDKDF (reference sequence). V was clipped by 0 bases and J by 4 bases, with 9 bases between them. There are 14 residues in the CDR3. The CDR3 protein is CATSRDRGAETQYF. CDR3 bases: TGTGCCACCAGCAGAGATCGCGGGGCAGAGACCCAGTACTTC. Filled out from reference TRBV15 and TRBJ2-5, the complete variable domain reads DAMVIQNPRYQVTQFGKPVTLSCSQTLNHNVMYWYQQKSSQAPKLLFHYYDKDFNNEADTPDNFQSRRPNTSFCFLDIRSPGLGDTAMYLCATSRDRGAETQYFGPGTRLLVL.

The gene calls are TRBV7-2 and TRBJ1-5; no clear D gene. From germline, CDR1 is SGHTA and CDR2 FQGNSA. Trimming removed 5 bases at V and 2 bases at J, with 16 bases between. This CDR3 has 16 amino acids. DNA of the CDR3: TGTGCCAGCAGCCCCGGCGGCGGCCGTGGCAATCAGCCCCAGCATTTT. This translates into CASSPGGGRGNQPQHF.

The V gene is TRBV4-3, the J gene TRBJ2-1; TRBD2 agrees at 8 bases. Germline assignment: CDR1 LGHNA and CDR2 YSLEER. The V segment lost 0 bases and the J segment 4 bases; nucleotides outside the gene matches: 2. This CDR3 is 15 amino acids long. Here the CDR3 DNA reads TGCGCCAGCAGCCAAGACGCGGGGGGATACAATGAGCAGTTCTTC. Translation: CASSQDAGGYNEQFF.

The chain couples TRBV5-1 to TRBJ2-1; TRBD2 matches 8 bases. Germline CDR1 and CDR2: SGHRS and YFSETQ. The junction had 11 bases not matched to a gene; V was cut back by 4 bases and J by 8 bases. This CDR3 has 15 amino acids. For the CDR3, the DNA is TGCGCCAGCAGCCCCGGGACTAGAATGGGCCATGAGCAGTTCTTC. Encoded protein: CASSPGTRMGHEQFF.

The chain joins TRBV15 to TRBJ1-5, with unresolved D. The CDR3 runs 18 residues. Trimming took off 1 base at V and 1 base at J, with 17 bases between the two ends. Germline values: CDR1 LNHNV, CDR2 YYDKDF (reference sequence). CDR3 sequence: CATSRVTAPRLSNQPQHF. The CDR3 bases are TGTGCCACCAGCAGAGTTACGGCCCCGAGGTTGAGCAATCAGCCCCAGCATTTT.

The chain carries TRBV28 and TRBJ1-4; 12 nucleotides match TRBD1. The J segment lost 7 bases and the V segment lost 8 bases, leaving 2 bases of the junction unmatched. The CDR3 is made up of 13 amino acids. CDR1 is MDHEN and CDR2 is SYDVKM in the germline V gene. The DNA of the CDR3 is TGTGCCAGCTCGGGACAGGGGGCTGAAAAACTGTTTTTT. Its protein is CASSGQGAEKLFF.

This chain links TRBV27 with TRBJ2-6; perhaps TRBD1 as D (6 bases). Germline V gene lookup returns CDR1 MNHEY and CDR2 SMNVEV (reference sequence). Trimming took off 8 bases at V and 0 bases at J, with 11 bases between the two ends. CDR3 length: 15 amino acids. The DNA of the CDR3 is TGTGCCAGCGGCGCGGACAGCTCTGGGGCCAACGTCCTGACTTTC. This gives the protein CASGADSSGANVLTF.

J is TRBJ2-5 and V is TRBV4-3, with 7 bases aligning to TRBD1. J was trimmed by 6 bases and V by 3 bases; bases with no gene match: 4. The CDR3 loop spans 13 amino acids. CDR1 and CDR2 (germline): LGHNA, YSLEER. This CDR3 is CASSHEQGQTQYF. CDR3 bases: TGCGCCAGCAGCCATGAACAGGGGCAGACCCAGTACTTC.

The V call is TRBV21-1, the J call TRBJ2-2; the D segment call TRBD2 is taken from the table without a DNA check. TRBV21-1 is a listed pseudogene. The CDR3 totals 15 residues. The CDR3, as DNA: TGTGCCAGCAGCAAAGATGGGGGAGGGGCCGGGGAGCTGTTTTTT. The encoded protein is CASSKDGGGAGELFF.

The V gene is TRBV7-2, the J gene TRBJ2-3; D is possibly TRBD2 (6 bases). CDR1 is SGHTA, CDR2 FQGNSA, per germline. This CDR3 is 16 amino acids long. V lost 2 bases and J 2 bases, leaving 14 bases between the germline ends. As DNA, the CDR3 is TGTGCCAGCAGCTTACTCCCCGCGGGAAACACAGATACGCAGTATTTT. It translates to CASSLLPAGNTDTQYF.

The chain is built from TRBV4-3 and TRBJ2-7; D gene uncertain. CDR3 length: 15 residues. The V and J ends lost 2 bases and 4 bases respectively, with 15 bases between them. Germline CDR1 LGHNA, CDR2 YSLEER. CDR3 bases: TGCGCCAGCAGCCAAACCCGCAACAGAAGGTACGAGCAGTACTTC. Protein: CASSQTRNRRYEQYF.